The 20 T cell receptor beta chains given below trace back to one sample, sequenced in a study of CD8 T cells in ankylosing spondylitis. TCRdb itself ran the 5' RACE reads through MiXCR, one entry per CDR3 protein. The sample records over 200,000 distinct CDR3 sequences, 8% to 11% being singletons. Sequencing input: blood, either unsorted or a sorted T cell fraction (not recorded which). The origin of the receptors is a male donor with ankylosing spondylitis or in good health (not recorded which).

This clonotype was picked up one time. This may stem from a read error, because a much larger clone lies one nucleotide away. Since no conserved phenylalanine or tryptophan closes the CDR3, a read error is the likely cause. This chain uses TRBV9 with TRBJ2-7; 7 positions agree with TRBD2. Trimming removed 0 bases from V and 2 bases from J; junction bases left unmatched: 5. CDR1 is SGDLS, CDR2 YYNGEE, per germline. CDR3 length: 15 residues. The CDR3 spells CASSVASGGPYEQYS. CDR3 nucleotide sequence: TGTGCCAGCAGCGTAGCATCGGGAGGACCCTACGAGCAGTACTCC.

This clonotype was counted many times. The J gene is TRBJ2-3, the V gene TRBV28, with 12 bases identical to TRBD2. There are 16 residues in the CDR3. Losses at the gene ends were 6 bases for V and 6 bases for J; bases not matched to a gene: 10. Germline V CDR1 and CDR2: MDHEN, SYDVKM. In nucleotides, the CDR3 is TGTGCCAGCAGCCCCCGCCTAGCGGGGGGGCACGATACGCAGTATTTT. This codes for CASSPRLAGGHDTQYF.

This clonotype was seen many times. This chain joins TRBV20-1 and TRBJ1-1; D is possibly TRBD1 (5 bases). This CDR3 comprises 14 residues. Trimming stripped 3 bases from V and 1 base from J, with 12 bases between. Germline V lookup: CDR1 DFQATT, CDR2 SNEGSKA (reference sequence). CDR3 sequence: CSASAGAKNTEAFF. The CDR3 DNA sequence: TGCAGTGCTAGTGCCGGGGCGAAGAACACTGAAGCTTTCTTT.

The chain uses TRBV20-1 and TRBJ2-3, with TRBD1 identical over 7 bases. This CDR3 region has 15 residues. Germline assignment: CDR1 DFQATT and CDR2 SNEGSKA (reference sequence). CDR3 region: CRAGRDSASTDTQYF. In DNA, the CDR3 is TGCAGGGCTGGACGGGACAGTGCTAGCACAGATACGCAGTATTTT.

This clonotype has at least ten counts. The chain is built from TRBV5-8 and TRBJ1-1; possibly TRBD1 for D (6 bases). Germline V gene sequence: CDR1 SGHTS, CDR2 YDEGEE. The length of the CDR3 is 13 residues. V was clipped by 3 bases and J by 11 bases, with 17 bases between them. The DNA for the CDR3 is TGTGCCAGCAGCTCCGGGACACGGGAGACGGCTTTCTTT. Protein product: CASSSGTRETAFF.

CDR3 amino acids: CASSYAGGYGYTF. The CDR3 DNA is TGTGCCAGCAGTTACGCGGGGGGCTATGGCTACACCTTC. The V and J genes are TRBV6-2 or TRBV6-3 and TRBJ1-2, with D possibly being TRBD1 (5 bases). This CDR3 has 13 residues. Deletions cut 2 bases from V and 4 bases from J, with 8 bases between. Germline V gene sequence: CDR1 MNHEY, CDR2 SVGEGT.

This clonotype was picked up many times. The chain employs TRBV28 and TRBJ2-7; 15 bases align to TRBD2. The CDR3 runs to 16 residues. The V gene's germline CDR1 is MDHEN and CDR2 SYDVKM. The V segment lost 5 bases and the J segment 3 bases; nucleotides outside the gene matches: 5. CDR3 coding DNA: TGTGCCAGCAGTGAAGGACTAGCGGGGGGGCTCTACGAGCAGTACTTC. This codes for CASSEGLAGGLYEQYF.

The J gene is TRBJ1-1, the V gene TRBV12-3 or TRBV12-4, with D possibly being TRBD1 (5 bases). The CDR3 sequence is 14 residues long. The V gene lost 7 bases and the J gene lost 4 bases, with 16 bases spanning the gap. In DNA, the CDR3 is TGTGCCAGCACCACTCGCAGGGTACCCACTGAAGCTTTCTTT. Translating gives CASTTRRVPTEAFF.

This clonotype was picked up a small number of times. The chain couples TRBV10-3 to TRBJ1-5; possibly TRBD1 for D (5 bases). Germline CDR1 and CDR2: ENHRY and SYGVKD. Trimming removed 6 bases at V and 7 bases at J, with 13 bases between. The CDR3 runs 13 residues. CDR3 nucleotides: TGTGCCATCAGCCAGGGCCGTGAGCAGCCCCAGCATTTT. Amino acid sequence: CAISQGREQPQHF.

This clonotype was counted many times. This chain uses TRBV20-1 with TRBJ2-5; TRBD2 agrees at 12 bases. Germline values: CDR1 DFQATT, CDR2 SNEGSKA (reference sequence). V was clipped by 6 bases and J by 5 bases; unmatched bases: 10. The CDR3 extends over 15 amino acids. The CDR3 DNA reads TGCAGTGCCCCCCCGCCAACTAGCGGGGGGGAGACCCAGTACTTC. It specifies CSAPPPTSGGETQYF.

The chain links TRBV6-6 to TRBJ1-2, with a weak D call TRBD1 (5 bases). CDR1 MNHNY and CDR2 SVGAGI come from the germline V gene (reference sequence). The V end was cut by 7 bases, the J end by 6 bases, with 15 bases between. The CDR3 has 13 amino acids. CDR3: CASNPPGRDGYTF. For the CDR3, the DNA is TGTGCCAGCAATCCCCCAGGGAGAGATGGCTACACCTTC.

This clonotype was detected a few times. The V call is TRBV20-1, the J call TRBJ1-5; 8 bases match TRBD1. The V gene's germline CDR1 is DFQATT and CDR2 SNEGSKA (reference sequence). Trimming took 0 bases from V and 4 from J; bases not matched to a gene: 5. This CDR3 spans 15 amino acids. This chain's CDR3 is CSARDAGQENQPQHF. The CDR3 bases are TGCAGTGCTAGAGATGCGGGACAGGAGAATCAGCCCCAGCATTTT.

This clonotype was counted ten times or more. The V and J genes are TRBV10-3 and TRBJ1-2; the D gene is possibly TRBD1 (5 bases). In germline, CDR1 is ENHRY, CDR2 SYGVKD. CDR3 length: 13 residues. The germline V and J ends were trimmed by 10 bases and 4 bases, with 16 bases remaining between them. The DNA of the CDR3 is TGTGCCACCCAACCTGGGGCGGGCTATGGCTACACCTTC. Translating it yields CATQPGAGYGYTF.

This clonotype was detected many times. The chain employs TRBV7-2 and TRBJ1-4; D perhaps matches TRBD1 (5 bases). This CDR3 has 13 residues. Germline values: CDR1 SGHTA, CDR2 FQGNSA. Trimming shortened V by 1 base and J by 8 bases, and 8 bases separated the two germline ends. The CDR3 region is CASSLVRGEKLFF. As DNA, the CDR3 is TGTGCCAGCAGCTTAGTGCGGGGGGAAAAACTGTTTTTT.

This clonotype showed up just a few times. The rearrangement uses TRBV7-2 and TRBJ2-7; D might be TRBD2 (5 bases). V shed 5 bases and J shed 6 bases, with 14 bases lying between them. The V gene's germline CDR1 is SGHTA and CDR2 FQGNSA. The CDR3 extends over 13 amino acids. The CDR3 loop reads CASSRTGLGEQYF. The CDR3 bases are TGTGCCAGCAGCCGGACTGGACTTGGCGAGCAGTACTTC.

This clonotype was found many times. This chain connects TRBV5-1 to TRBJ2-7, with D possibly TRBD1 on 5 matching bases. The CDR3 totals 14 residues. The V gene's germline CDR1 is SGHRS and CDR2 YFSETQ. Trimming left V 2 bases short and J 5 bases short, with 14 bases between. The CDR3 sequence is CASSFGRENNEQYF. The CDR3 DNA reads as TGCGCCAGCAGCTTTGGCAGGGAAAATAACGAGCAGTACTTC.

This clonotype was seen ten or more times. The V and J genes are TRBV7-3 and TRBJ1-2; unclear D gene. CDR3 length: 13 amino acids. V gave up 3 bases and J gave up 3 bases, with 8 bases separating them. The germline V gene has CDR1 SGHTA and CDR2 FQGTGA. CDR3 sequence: CASSFSPDYGYTF. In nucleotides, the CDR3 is TGTGCCAGCAGCTTTTCTCCAGACTATGGCTACACCTTC.

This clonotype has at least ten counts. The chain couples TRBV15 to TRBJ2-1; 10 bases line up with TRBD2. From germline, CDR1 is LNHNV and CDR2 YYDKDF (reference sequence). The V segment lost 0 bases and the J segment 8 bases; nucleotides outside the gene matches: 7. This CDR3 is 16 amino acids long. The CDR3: CATSREPSGGAHEQFF. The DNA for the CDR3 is TGTGCCACCAGCAGAGAGCCCAGCGGGGGGGCGCATGAGCAGTTCTTC.

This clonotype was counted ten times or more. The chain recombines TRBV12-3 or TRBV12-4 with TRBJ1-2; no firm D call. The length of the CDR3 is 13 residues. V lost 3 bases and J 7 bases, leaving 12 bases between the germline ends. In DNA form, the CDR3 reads TGTGCCAGCAGTTTGCCACCCGGTTTTGGCTACACCTTC. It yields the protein CASSLPPGFGYTF.

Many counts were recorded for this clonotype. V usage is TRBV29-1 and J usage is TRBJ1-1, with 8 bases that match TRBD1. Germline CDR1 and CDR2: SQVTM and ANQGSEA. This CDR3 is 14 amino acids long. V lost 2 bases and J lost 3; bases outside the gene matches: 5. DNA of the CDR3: TGCAGCGTTGAATTCGGCAGGGGGCACACTGAAGCTTTCTTT. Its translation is CSVEFGRGHTEAFF.